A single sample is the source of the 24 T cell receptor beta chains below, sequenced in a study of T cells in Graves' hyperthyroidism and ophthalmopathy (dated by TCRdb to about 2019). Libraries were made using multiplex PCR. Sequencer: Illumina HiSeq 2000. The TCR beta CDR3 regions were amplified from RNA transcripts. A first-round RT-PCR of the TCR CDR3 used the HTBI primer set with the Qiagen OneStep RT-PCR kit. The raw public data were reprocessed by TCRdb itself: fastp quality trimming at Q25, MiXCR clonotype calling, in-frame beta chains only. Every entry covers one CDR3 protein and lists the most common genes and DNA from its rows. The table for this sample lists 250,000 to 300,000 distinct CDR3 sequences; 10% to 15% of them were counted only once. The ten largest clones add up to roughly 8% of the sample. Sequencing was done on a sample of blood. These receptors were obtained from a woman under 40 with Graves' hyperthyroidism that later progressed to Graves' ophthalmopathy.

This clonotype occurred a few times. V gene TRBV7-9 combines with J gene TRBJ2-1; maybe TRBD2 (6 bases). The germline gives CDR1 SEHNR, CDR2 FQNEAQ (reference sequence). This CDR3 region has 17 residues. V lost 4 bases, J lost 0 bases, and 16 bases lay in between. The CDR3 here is CASSSLYRESSYNEQFF. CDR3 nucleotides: TGTGCCAGCAGCTCCCTGTATCGGGAGAGCTCCTACAATGAGCAGTTCTTC.

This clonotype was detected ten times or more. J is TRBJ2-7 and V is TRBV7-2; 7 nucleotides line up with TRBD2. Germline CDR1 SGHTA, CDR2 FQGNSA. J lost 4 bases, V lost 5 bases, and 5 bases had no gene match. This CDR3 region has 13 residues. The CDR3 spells CASSGGTKYEQYF. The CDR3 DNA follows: TGTGCCAGCAGCGGCGGGACTAAATACGAGCAGTACTTC.

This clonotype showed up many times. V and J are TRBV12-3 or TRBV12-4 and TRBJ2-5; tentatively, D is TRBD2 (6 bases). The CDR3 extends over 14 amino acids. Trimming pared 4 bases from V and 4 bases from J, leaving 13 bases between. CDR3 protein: CASSSSVAGETQYF. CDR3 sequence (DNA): TGTGCCAGCAGTTCTAGCGTGGCGGGAGAGACCCAGTACTTC.

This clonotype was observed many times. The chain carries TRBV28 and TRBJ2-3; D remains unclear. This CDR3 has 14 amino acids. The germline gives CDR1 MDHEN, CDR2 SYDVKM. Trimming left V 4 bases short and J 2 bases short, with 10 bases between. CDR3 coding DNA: TGTGCCAGCAGTTCGGCCAGTACCACAGATACGCAGTATTTT. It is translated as CASSSASTTDTQYF. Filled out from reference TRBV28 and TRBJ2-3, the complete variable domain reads DVKVTQSSRYLVKRTGEKVFLECVQDMDHENMFWYRQDPGLGLRLIYFSYDVKMKEKGDIPEGYSVSREKKERFSLILESASTNQTSMYLCASSSASTTDTQYFGPGTRLTVL.

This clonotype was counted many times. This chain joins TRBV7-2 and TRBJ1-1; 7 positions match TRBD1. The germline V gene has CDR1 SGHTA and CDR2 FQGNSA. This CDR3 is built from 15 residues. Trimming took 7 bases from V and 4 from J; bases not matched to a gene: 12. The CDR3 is CASTENRGRGTEAFF. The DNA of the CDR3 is TGTGCCAGCACGGAGAACAGGGGACGGGGCACTGAAGCTTTCTTT.

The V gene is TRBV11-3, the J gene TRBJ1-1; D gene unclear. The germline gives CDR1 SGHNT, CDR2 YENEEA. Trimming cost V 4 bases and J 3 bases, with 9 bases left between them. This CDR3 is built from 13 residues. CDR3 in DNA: TGTGCCAGCAGCTCAGTAGCGGACACTGAAGCTTTCTTT. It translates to CASSSVADTEAFF. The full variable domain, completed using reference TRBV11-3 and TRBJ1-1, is EAGVVQSPRYKIIEKKQPVAFWCNPISGHNTLYWYLQNLGQGPELLIRYENEEAVDDSQLPKDRFSAERLKGVDSTLKIQPAELGDSAVYLCASSSVADTEAFFGQGTRLTVV.

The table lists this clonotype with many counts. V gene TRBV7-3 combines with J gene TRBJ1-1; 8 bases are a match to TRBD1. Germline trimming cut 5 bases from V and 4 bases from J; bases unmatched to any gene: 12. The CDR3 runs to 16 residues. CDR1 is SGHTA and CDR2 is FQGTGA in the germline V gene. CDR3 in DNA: TGTGCCAGCAGCGTTTCAGGGGGCGCGGAGAGCACTGAAGCTTTCTTT. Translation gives CASSVSGGAESTEAFF. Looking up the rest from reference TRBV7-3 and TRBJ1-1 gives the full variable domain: GAGVSQTPSNKVTEKGKYVELRCDPISGHTALYWYRQSLGQGPEFLIYFQGTGAADDSGLPNDRFFAVRPEGSVSTLKIQRTERGDSAVYLCASSVSGGAESTEAFFGQGTRLTVV.

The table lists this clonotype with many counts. The CDR3 nucleotides read TGTGCCAGCGTGGTGGGCAGAGAGCAGTACTTC. It specifies CASVVGREQYF. This chain uses TRBV2 with TRBJ2-7; D gene ambiguous. The CDR3 has 11 amino acids. Between the trimmed V and J ends, which lost 8 bases and 7 bases, there was a span of 12 bases. CDR1 SNHLY and CDR2 FYNNEI come from the germline V gene. Filled out from reference TRBV2 and TRBJ2-7, the complete variable domain reads EPEVTQTPSHQVTQMGQEVILRCVPISNHLYFYWYRQILGQKVEFLVSFYNNEISEKSEIFDDQFSVERPDGSNFTLKIRSTKLEDSAMYFCASVVGREQYFGPGTRLTVT.

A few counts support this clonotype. The CDR3 spells CASSQEGTDRDNEQFF. The CDR3 DNA is TGCGCCAGCAGCCAAGAGGGGACAGATAGGGACAATGAGCAGTTCTTC. The J gene is TRBJ2-1, the V gene TRBV4-1, with 7 bases that match TRBD1. The CDR3 runs 16 residues. Germline trimming cut 0 bases from V and 5 bases from J; bases unmatched to any gene: 7. CDR1 and CDR2 from the germline V gene are MGHRA and YSYEKL.

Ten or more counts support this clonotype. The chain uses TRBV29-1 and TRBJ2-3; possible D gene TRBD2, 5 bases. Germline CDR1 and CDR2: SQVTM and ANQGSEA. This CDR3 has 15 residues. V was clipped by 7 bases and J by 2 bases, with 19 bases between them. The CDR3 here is CSAPRGQASTDTQYF. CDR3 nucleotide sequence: TGCAGCGCGCCCCGCGGGCAGGCCTCCACAGATACGCAGTATTTT.

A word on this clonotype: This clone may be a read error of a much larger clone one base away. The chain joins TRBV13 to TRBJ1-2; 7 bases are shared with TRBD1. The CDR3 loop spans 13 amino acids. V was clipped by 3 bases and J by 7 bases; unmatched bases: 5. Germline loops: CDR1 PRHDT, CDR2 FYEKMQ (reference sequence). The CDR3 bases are TGTGCCAGCAGCTTTACAGGGGACCGTGGCTACACCTTC. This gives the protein CASSFTGDRGYTF. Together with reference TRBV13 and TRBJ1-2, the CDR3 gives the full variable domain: AAGVIQSPRHLIKEKRETATLKCYPIPRHDTVYWYQQGPGQDPQFLISFYEKMQSDKGSIPDRFSAQQFSDYHSELNMSSLELGDSALYFCASSFTGDRGYTFGSGTRLTVV.

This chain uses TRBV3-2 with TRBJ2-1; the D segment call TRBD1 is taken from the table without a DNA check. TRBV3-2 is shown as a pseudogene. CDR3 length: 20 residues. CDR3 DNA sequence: TGTGCCAGCAGCCAAGGTGGAGTTGACAAAGGGGACGGGGGCGTAGTTGAGCAGTTCTTC. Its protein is CASSQGGVDKGDGGVVEQFF.

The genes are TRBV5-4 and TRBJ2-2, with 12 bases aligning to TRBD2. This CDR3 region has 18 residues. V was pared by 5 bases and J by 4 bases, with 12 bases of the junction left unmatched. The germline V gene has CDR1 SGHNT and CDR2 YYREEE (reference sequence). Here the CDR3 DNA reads TGTGCCAGCAGTCTCGGACTAGCGGGACCCGGGAGCACCGGGGAGCTGTTTTTT. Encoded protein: CASSLGLAGPGSTGELFF.

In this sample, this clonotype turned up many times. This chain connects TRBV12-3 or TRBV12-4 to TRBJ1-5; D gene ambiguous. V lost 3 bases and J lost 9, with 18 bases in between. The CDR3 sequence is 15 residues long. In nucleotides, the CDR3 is TGTGCCAGCAGTTTTGGTAGTGAAGCGATTCGGCCCCAGCATTTT. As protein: CASSFGSEAIRPQHF.

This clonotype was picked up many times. DNA of the CDR3: TGCGCCAGCAGCTCGGGACAGGGGGCGAACAATGAGCAGTTCTTC. Translated: CASSSGQGANNEQFF. V gene TRBV5-1 combines with J gene TRBJ2-1; 12 nucleotides align to TRBD1. The CDR3 runs 15 residues. The ends lost 3 bases at V and 5 bases at J; junction bases unmatched: 3. Germline lookup yields CDR1 SGHRS and CDR2 YFSETQ.

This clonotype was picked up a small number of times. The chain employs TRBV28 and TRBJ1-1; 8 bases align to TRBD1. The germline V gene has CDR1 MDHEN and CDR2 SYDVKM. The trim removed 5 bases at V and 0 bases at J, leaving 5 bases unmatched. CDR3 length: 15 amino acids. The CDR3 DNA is TGTGCCAGCAGTCCAGGGGGCTACATGAACACTGAAGCTTTCTTT. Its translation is CASSPGGYMNTEAFF.

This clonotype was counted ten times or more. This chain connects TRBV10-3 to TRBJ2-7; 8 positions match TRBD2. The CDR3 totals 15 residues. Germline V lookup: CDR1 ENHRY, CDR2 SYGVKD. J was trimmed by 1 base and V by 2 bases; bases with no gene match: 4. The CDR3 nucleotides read TGTGCCATCAGTGAGAGTCCGGGGGGGTCCTACGAGCAGTACTTC. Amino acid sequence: CAISESPGGSYEQYF.

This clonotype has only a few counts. CDR3 bases: TGTGCCACCAGCATAACTAGAGGGCCCTACAATGAGCAGTTCTTC. Translated: CATSITRGPYNEQFF. V and J are TRBV15 and TRBJ2-1; a possible D gene is TRBD2 (5 bases). The CDR3 is 15 residues long. CDR1 is LNHNV, CDR2 YYDKDF, per germline (reference sequence). V was cut by 4 bases and J by 2 bases, with 12 bases left in between.

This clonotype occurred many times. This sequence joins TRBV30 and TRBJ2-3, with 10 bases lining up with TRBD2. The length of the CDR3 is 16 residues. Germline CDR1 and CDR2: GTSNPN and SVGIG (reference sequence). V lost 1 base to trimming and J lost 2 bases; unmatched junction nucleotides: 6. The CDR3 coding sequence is TGTGCCTGGAGTGATGGACTAGCGGTACTCACAGATACGCAGTATTTT. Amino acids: CAWSDGLAVLTDTQYF. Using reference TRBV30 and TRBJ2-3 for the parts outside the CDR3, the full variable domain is SQTIHQWPATLVQPVGSPLSLECTVEGTSNPNLYWYRQAAGRGLQLLFYSVGIGQISSEVPQNLSASRPQDRQFILSSKKLLLSDSGFYLCAWSDGLAVLTDTQYFGPGTRLTVL.

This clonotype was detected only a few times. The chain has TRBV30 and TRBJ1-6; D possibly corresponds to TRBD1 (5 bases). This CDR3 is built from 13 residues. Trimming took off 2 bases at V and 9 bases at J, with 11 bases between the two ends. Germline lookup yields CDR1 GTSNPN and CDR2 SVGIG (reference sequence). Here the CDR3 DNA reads TGTGCCTGGAGTTTAGGGGAAGGTTCACCCCTCCACTTT. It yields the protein CAWSLGEGSPLHF.

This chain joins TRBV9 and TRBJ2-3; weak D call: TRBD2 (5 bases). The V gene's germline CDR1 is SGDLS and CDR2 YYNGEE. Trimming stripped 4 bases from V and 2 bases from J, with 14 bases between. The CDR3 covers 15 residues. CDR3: CASSTGISVTDTQYF. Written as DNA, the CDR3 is TGTGCCAGCAGCACGGGAATCTCTGTCACAGATACGCAGTATTTT.

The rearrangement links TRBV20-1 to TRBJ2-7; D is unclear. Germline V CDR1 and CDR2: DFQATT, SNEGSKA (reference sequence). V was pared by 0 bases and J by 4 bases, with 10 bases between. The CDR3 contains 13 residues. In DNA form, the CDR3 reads TGCAGTGCTAGAGATCTAATAGGATACGAGCAGTACTTC. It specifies CSARDLIGYEQYF.

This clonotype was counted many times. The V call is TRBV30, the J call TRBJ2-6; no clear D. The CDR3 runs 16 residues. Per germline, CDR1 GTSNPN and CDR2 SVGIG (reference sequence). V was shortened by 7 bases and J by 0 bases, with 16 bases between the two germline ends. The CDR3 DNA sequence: TGTGCCTTCAAGACTCCGACCACCTCTGGGGCCAACGTCCTGACTTTC. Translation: CAFKTPTTSGANVLTF. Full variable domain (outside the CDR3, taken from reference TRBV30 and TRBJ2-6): SQTIHQWPATLVQPVGSPLSLECTVEGTSNPNLYWYRQAAGRGLQLLFYSVGIGQISSEVPQNLSASRPQDRQFILSSKKLLLSDSGFYLCAFKTPTTSGANVLTFGAGSRLTVL.

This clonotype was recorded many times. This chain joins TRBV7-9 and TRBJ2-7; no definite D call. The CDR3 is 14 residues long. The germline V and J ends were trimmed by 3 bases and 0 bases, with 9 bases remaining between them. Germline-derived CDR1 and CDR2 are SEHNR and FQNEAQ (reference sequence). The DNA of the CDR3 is TGTGCCAGCAGCTTTCACTCGAGCTCCTACGAGCAGTACTTC. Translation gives CASSFHSSSYEQYF.